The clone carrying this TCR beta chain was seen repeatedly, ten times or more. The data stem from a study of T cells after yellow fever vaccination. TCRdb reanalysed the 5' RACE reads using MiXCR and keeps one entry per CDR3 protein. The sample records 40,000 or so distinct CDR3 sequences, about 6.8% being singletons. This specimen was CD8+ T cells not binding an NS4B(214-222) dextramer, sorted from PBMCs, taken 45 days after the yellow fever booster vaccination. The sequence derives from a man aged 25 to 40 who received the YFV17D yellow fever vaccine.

This CDR3 reads CATSGDREFGQPQHF. For the CDR3, the DNA is TGTGCCACCAGCGGCGATAGGGAGTTTGGTCAGCCCCAGCATTTT. This sequence joins TRBV15 and TRBJ1-5; D call uncertain. V gave up 5 bases and J gave up 6 bases, with 17 bases separating them. This CDR3 region has 15 residues. Germline V CDR1 and CDR2: LNHNV, YYDKDF (reference sequence).